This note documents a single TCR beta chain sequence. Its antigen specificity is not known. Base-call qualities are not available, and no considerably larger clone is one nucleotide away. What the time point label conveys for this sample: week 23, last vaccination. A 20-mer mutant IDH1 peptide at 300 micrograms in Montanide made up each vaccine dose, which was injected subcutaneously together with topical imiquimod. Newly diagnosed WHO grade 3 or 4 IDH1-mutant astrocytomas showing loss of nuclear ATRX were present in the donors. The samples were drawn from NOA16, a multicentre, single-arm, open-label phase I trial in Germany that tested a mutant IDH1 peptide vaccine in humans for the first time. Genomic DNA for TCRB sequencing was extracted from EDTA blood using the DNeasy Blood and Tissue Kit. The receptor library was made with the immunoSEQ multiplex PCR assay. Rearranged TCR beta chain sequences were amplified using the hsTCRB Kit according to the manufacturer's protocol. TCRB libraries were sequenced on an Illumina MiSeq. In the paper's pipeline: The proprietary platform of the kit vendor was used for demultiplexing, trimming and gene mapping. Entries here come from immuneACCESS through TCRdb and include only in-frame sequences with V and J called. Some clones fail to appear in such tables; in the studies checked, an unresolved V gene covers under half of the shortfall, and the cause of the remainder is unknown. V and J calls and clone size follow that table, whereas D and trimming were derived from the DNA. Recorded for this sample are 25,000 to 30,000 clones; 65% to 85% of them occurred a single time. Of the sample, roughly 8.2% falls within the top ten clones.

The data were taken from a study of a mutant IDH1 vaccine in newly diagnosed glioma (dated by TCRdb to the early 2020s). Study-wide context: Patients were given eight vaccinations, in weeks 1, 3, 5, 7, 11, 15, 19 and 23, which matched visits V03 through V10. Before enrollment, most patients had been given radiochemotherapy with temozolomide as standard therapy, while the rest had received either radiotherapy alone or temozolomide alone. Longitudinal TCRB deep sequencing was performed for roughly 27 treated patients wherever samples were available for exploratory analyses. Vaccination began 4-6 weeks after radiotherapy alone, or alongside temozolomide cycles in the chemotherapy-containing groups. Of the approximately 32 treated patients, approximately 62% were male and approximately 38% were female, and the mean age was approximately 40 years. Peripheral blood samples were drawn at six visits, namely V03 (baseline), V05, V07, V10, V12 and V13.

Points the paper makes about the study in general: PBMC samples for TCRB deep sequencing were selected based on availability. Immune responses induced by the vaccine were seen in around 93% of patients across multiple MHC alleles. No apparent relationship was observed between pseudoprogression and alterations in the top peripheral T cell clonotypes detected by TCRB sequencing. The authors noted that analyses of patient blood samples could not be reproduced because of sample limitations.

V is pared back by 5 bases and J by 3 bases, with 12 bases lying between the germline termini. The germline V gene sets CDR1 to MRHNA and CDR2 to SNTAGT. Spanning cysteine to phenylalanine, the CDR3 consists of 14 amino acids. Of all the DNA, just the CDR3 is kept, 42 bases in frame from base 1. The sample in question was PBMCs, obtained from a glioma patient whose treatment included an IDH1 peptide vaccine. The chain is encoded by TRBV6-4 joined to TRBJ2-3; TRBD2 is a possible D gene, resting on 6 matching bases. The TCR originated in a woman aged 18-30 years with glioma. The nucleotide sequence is TGTGCCAGCAGTACCGAGGGAGGTACAGATACGCAGTATTTT. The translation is CASSTEGGTDTQYF.